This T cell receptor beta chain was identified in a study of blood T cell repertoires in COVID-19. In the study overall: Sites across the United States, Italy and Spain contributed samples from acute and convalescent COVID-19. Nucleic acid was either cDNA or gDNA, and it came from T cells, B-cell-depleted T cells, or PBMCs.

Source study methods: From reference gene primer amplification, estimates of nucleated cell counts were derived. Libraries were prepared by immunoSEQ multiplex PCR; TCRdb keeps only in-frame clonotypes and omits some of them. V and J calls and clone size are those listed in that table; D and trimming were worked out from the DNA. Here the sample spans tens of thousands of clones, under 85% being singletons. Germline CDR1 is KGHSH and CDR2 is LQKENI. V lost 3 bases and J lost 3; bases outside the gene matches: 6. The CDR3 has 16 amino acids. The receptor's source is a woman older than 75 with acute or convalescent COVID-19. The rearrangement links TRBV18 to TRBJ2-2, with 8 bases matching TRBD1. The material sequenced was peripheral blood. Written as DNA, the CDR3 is TGTGCCAGCTCACCCCAGCCGGGACAGGACACCGGGGAGCTGTTTTTT. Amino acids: CASSPQPGQDTGELFF.